Included here is one T cell receptor (beta chain) sequence, with context. Seattle enrolled patients during active infection and tracked them longitudinally. V shed 4 bases and J shed 2 bases, with 13 bases lying between them. From germline, CDR1 is SNHLY and CDR2 FYNNEI. This CDR3 has 15 amino acids. The sample originates from a study of blood T cell repertoires in COVID-19. Study summary: Acute and convalescent COVID-19 specimens originated in the United States, Italy and Spain. PBMCs, B-cell-depleted T cells, or T cells provided the cDNA or gDNA that made up the material.

Profiling relied on immunoSEQ multiplex PCR, and the TCRdb table lists in-frame clones only, not all of them. The sample carries 50,000 to 80,000 clones, around 80% recorded once. The source material was peripheral blood. The TCR sequence derives from a man aged 55-75 years with COVID-19, enrolled during active disease. This chain links TRBV2 with TRBJ2-3; TRBD2 is a possible D gene (5 bases). In DNA form, the CDR3 reads TGTGCCAGCAGTGCAATTAAGCGGTTCACAGATACGCAGTATTTT. Its protein is CASSAIKRFTDTQYF.